Below, 31 T cell receptor beta chains from the same sample are listed, as sequenced in a study of T-cell reconstitution after alpha-beta-depleted transplantation in children. For TCRbeta, the library was prepared with unique molecular identifiers. TCRdb re-analysed the PCR reads in MiXCR, keeping a single row per CDR3 protein. Of about 440,000 distinct CDR3 sequences listed, roughly two fifths are singletons. Sample: PBMCs, taken before TCRalphabeta/CD19-depleted stem cell transplant. Receptors were obtained from a girl between 2 and 10 years old with aplastic anemia, due to receive a stem cell transplant.

In this sample, this clonotype turned up a few times. V usage is TRBV10-3 and J usage is TRBJ2-6; D is undetermined. V was trimmed by 0 bases and J by 2 bases, leaving 5 bases between them. The CDR3 is made up of 15 amino acids. CDR1 and CDR2 from the germline V gene are ENHRY and SYGVKD. The chain's CDR3 is CAISESPPGANVLTF. CDR3 sequence (DNA): TGTGCCATCAGTGAGTCACCCCCTGGGGCCAACGTCCTGACTTTC.

The chain has TRBV15 and TRBJ1-1; D is undetermined. This CDR3 is built from 15 residues. V lost 1 base and J 4 bases, leaving 13 bases between the germline ends. The V gene's germline CDR1 is LNHNV and CDR2 YYDKDF (reference sequence). As DNA, the CDR3 is TGTGCCACCAGCAGAGCGGGGATAGGAAGCACTGAAGCTTTCTTT. Translation: CATSRAGIGSTEAFF.

This clonotype was counted a few times. The chain uses TRBV5-1 and TRBJ2-7; maybe TRBD2 (5 bases). This CDR3 has 13 amino acids. Germline CDR1 and CDR2: SGHRS and YFSETQ. V lost 2 bases, J lost 1 base, and 7 bases lay in between. The CDR3 here is CASSFGKSYEQYF. DNA for the CDR3: TGCGCCAGCAGCTTCGGGAAGTCCTACGAGCAGTACTTC.

The V gene is TRBV29-1, the J gene TRBJ1-5; possible D gene TRBD1, 5 bases. This CDR3 is built from 14 residues. V lost 5 bases, J lost 3 bases, and 14 bases lay in between. In germline, CDR1 is SQVTM, CDR2 ANQGSEA. As DNA, the CDR3 is TGCAGCGTTACAACAGGAGACTACAATCAGCCCCAGCATTTT. Protein: CSVTTGDYNQPQHF.

The table lists this clonotype with a few counts. The chain has TRBV4-3 and TRBJ2-2; 10 positions match TRBD2. V shed 3 bases and J 7 bases; nucleotides not matched to a gene: 8. Germline CDR1 LGHNA, CDR2 YSLEER. This CDR3 is 16 amino acids long. The CDR3 DNA reads as TGCGCCAGCAGCCATCGGCTAGCGGGAGCGAGCGGGGAGCTGTTTTTT. This sequence encodes CASSHRLAGASGELFF.

This clonotype was found a few times. The rearrangement links TRBV20-1 to TRBJ2-3, with D perhaps TRBD1 or TRBD2 (6 bases each). The CDR3 totals 11 residues. The V end lost 5 bases, the J end lost 9 bases, and 12 bases lay between the germline ends. Germline CDR1 and CDR2: DFQATT and SNEGSKA (reference sequence). The CDR3 reads CSASTGRTQYF. In DNA, the CDR3 is TGCAGTGCTTCAACAGGGAGGACGCAGTATTTT.

The J gene is TRBJ2-3, the V gene TRBV6-1, with 7 bases lining up with TRBD2. The CDR3 is 15 residues long. Germline V gene data show CDR1 as MNHNS and CDR2 as SASEGT. V dropped 8 bases and J dropped 1; count of bases not matched to a gene: 9. The CDR3 sequence: CASGGESRGTDTQYF. The CDR3 coding sequence is TGTGCCAGCGGGGGGGAGTCAAGGGGCACAGATACGCAGTATTTT.

There are many counts of this clonotype. The chain has TRBV12-3 or TRBV12-4 and TRBJ2-1; D gene ambiguous. V shed 1 base and J shed 0 bases, with 7 bases lying between them. The CDR3 runs to 15 residues. The CDR3 DNA reads as TGTGCCAGCAGTTTAGAACTGATCTCCTACAATGAGCAGTTCTTC. It translates to CASSLELISYNEQFF.

This clonotype appeared a few times. The chain employs TRBV6-4 and TRBJ2-5; D ambiguous. Germline lookup yields CDR1 MRHNA and CDR2 SNTAGT. The CDR3 runs 13 residues. The V gene lost 6 bases and the J gene lost 5 bases, with 13 bases spanning the gap. In nucleotides, the CDR3 is TGTGCCAGCAGGAGAAATACCTTTGAGACCCAGTACTTC. Translated: CASRRNTFETQYF.

Worth noting for this clonotype: A much larger clone differs from this one at a single base, so this may be a read error. CDR3 bases: TGCAGTGCTAGAGGAACGGACTACAATGGGCAGTTCTTC. Protein sequence: CSARGTDYNGQFF. The V call is TRBV20-1, the J call TRBJ2-1; perhaps TRBD2 as D (6 bases). Germline V gives CDR1 DFQATT, CDR2 SNEGSKA (reference sequence). The CDR3 covers 13 residues.

The chain links TRBV10-3 to TRBJ2-3; D remains unclear. The CDR3 is made up of 12 amino acids. CDR1 and CDR2 (germline): ENHRY, SYGVKD. V was shortened by 3 bases and J by 5 bases, with 6 bases between the two germline ends. CDR3 bases: TGTGCCATCAGTGAAAATGGAGATACGCAGTATTTT. This translates into CAISENGDTQYF.

This chain joins TRBV20-1 and TRBJ2-3; 12 bases match TRBD2. The V segment lost 2 bases and the J segment 4 bases; nucleotides outside the gene matches: 4. Germline CDR1 and CDR2: DFQATT and SNEGSKA (reference sequence). This CDR3 comprises 15 residues. CDR3 sequence (DNA): TGCAGTGCTAGACAGACTAGCGGGAGTCCAGATACGCAGTATTTT. It translates to CSARQTSGSPDTQYF.

The V and J genes are TRBV5-1 and TRBJ2-1; 13 bases fit TRBD2. Germline values: CDR1 SGHRS, CDR2 YFSETQ. The CDR3 length is 16 residues. The V segment lost 4 bases and the J segment 9 bases; nucleotides outside the gene matches: 10. DNA of the CDR3: TGCGCCAGCAGCCCGACAACTAGCGGGGGGGCGGGTGAGCAGTTCTTC. Translated: CASSPTTSGGAGEQFF.

This clonotype was seen a few times. V and J are TRBV20-1 and TRBJ2-1, with 11 bases identical to TRBD2. Germline loops: CDR1 DFQATT, CDR2 SNEGSKA (reference sequence). CDR3 length equals 15 residues. Trimming at V came to 0 bases and at J to 6 bases, leaving 4 bases not matched to a gene. CDR3 sequence reads: CSARDLTSGSNEQFF. CDR3 DNA sequence: TGCAGTGCTAGAGATTTAACTAGCGGGAGCAATGAGCAGTTCTTC.

The chain recombines TRBV12-3 or TRBV12-4 with TRBJ1-3; D remains ambiguous. Between the trimmed V and J ends, which lost 5 bases and 7 bases, there was a span of 9 bases. This CDR3 region has 12 residues. The CDR3 nucleotides read TGTGCCAGCAGTCCCAGTCTGAACACCATATATTTT. The encoded protein is CASSPSLNTIYF.

The V call is TRBV12-3 or TRBV12-4, the J call TRBJ1-3, with D hard to call. V was clipped by 6 bases and J by 0 bases, with 15 bases between them. The CDR3 loop spans 16 amino acids. The CDR3 DNA follows: TGTGCCAGCAGGACCCGAGCTACCCTCTCTGGAAACACCATATATTTT. It codes for CASRTRATLSGNTIYF.

The table lists this clonotype with many counts. The chain carries TRBV20-1 and TRBJ2-3, with D perhaps matching TRBD1 or TRBD2 (6 bases each). Germline CDR1 and CDR2: DFQATT and SNEGSKA (reference sequence). The ends were cut back, 6 bases at V and 5 bases at J, with 18 bases in the middle. CDR3 length: 14 amino acids. DNA for the CDR3: TGCAGTGCCCAAGATTTAGGAGGGGGAGATACGCAGTATTTT. Protein: CSAQDLGGGDTQYF.

This clonotype was seen a few times. The chain has TRBV5-6 and TRBJ1-1, with D hard to call. The CDR3 is 15 amino acids. The V end lost 6 bases, the J end lost 1 base, and 16 bases lay between the germline ends. Germline assignment: CDR1 SGHDT and CDR2 YYEEEE. The CDR3 here is CASTRYGSGNTEAFF. Written as DNA, the CDR3 is TGTGCCAGCACACGATATGGTTCGGGGAACACTGAAGCTTTCTTT.

This clonotype occurred a few times. The V call is TRBV12-3 or TRBV12-4, the J call TRBJ2-2, with 9 bases that match TRBD1. The CDR3 covers 17 residues. V lost 3 bases, J lost 6 bases, and 11 bases stayed unmatched. In DNA, the CDR3 is TGTGCCAGCAGTTTTAGTCCCGGGACAGGGTTGGCCGGGGAGCTGTTTTTT. Its protein is CASSFSPGTGLAGELFF.

The genes are TRBV28 and TRBJ1-5, with a tentative D call TRBD1 (5 bases). V was shortened by 5 bases and J by 11 bases, with 13 bases between the two germline ends. The CDR3 loop spans 12 amino acids. Germline V gene data show CDR1 as MDHEN and CDR2 as SYDVKM. The CDR3: CASSPGIVTQHF. The CDR3 DNA reads as TGTGCCAGCAGTCCAGGGATTGTAACCCAGCATTTT.

The chain has TRBV25-1 and TRBJ2-1; 9 bases are shared with TRBD2. V dropped 2 bases and J dropped 8; count of bases not matched to a gene: 7. CDR1 is MGHDK, CDR2 SYGVNS, per germline. The CDR3 is 15 residues long. As DNA, the CDR3 is TGTGCCAGCAGTGAACCCGGCGGGAGGGGGCATGAGCAGTTCTTC. Its translation: CASSEPGGRGHEQFF.

The J gene is TRBJ2-4, the V gene TRBV6-1, with a tentative D call TRBD1 (5 bases). Germline assignment: CDR1 MNHNS and CDR2 SASEGT. The ends were cut back, 6 bases at V and 7 bases at J, with 13 bases in the middle. The length of the CDR3 is 13 residues. In DNA, the CDR3 is TGTGCCAGCAGGGAGACAGCGAGGAACATTCAGTACTTC. Amino acid sequence: CASRETARNIQYF.

The chain recombines TRBV20-1 with TRBJ2-7, with 9 bases lining up with TRBD2. This CDR3 contains 14 residues. The germline CDR1 and CDR2 sequences are DFQATT and SNEGSKA (reference sequence). With V trimmed by 2 bases and J by 6 bases, 8 bases remained unmatched. The CDR3, as DNA: TGCAGTGCTAGACTAGCGGGAAGAATCGGCGAGCAGTACTTC. Amino acid sequence: CSARLAGRIGEQYF.

This clonotype was picked up a small number of times. The chain carries TRBV20-1 and TRBJ1-1; tentatively, D is TRBD1 (5 bases). This CDR3 spans 13 amino acids. V gave up 6 bases and J gave up 7 bases, with 18 bases separating them. Germline lookup yields CDR1 DFQATT and CDR2 SNEGSKA (reference sequence). The CDR3 bases are TGCAGTGCCTTACACCCGGCGGGGGTTGAAGCTTTCTTT. Residues: CSALHPAGVEAFF.

This chain uses TRBV24-1 with TRBJ1-5; D gene uncertain. The CDR3 spans 16 residues. The V end lost 5 bases, the J end lost 0 bases, and 13 bases lay between the germline ends. Germline CDR1 reads KGHDR; CDR2 reads SFDVKD. This chain's CDR3 is CATSAIGRDSNQPQHF. Written as DNA, the CDR3 is TGTGCCACCAGTGCCATAGGACGGGATAGCAATCAGCCCCAGCATTTT.

This clonotype was counted ten times or more. The genes are TRBV5-1 and TRBJ2-5; no clear D gene. Germline values: CDR1 SGHRS, CDR2 YFSETQ. The CDR3 runs 13 residues. Trimming removed 0 bases at V and 0 bases at J, with 3 bases between. The CDR3 region is CASSLAYQETQYF. The CDR3 DNA is TGCGCCAGCAGCTTGGCTTACCAAGAGACCCAGTACTTC.

This clonotype showed up just a few times. The rearrangement joins TRBV18 to TRBJ2-5; D may be TRBD2 (6 bases). V lost 4 bases and J lost 3, with 18 bases in between. This CDR3 is built from 16 residues. The germline gives CDR1 KGHSH, CDR2 LQKENI. This chain's CDR3 is CASSLFPGTREETQYF. CDR3 DNA sequence: TGTGCCAGCTCACTGTTCCCCGGGACTCGGGAAGAGACCCAGTACTTC. The complete variable domain, with remaining parts taken from reference TRBV18 and TRBJ2-5, reads NAGVMQNPRHLVRRRGQEARLRCSPMKGHSHVYWYRQLPEEGLKFMVYLQKENIIDESGMPKERFSAEFPKEGPSILRIQQVVRGDSAAYFCASSLFPGTREETQYFGPGTRLLVL.

The chain has TRBV7-9 and TRBJ2-3; TRBD2 aligns across 10 bases. V was clipped by 5 bases and J by 0 bases; unmatched bases: 8. This CDR3 spans 17 amino acids. CDR1 is SEHNR, CDR2 FQNEAQ, per germline (reference sequence). The DNA for the CDR3 is TGTGCCAGCAGCCCCTCCACTAGCGGGATTAGCACAGATACGCAGTATTTT. As protein: CASSPSTSGISTDTQYF.

This clonotype was seen repeatedly, ten times or more. This chain links TRBV7-2 with TRBJ1-4, with TRBD1 identical over 7 bases. Germline values: CDR1 SGHTA, CDR2 FQGNSA. V shed 5 bases, J shed 4 bases, and the junction held 4 bases outside the gene matches. The CDR3 runs to 14 residues. CDR3 nucleotides: TGTGCCAGCAGCCGGGGACAGTATAATGAAAAACTGTTTTTT. Protein: CASSRGQYNEKLFF.

This clonotype was detected ten times or more. The CDR3 bases are TGCGCCAGCAGCTTGTACAGGGGAAATGAAAAACTGTTTTTT. Protein: CASSLYRGNEKLFF. V is TRBV5-1 and J is TRBJ1-4; 7 nucleotides line up with TRBD1. The germline gives CDR1 SGHRS, CDR2 YFSETQ. V dropped 1 base and J dropped 5; count of bases not matched to a gene: 2. This CDR3 comprises 14 residues. Looking up the rest from reference TRBV5-1 and TRBJ1-4 gives the full variable domain: KAGVTQTPRYLIKTRGQQVTLSCSPISGHRSVSWYQQTPGQGLQFLFEYFSETQRNKGNFPGRFSGRQFSNSRSEMNVSTLELGDSALYLCASSLYRGNEKLFFGSGTQLSVL.

This chain uses TRBV18 with TRBJ1-2; 8 bases agree with TRBD1. The CDR3 is 13 amino acids. Germline values: CDR1 KGHSH, CDR2 LQKENI. V was clipped by 3 bases and J by 8 bases; unmatched bases: 5. The CDR3 region is CASSPDREQGYTF. The CDR3 coding sequence is TGTGCCAGCTCACCGGACAGGGAGCAAGGCTACACCTTC. The full variable domain, rest sourced from reference TRBV18 and TRBJ1-2, is NAGVMQNPRHLVRRRGQEARLRCSPMKGHSHVYWYRQLPEEGLKFMVYLQKENIIDESGMPKERFSAEFPKEGPSILRIQQVVRGDSAAYFCASSPDREQGYTFGSGTRLTVV.